The source of this TCR beta chain is a study of T cell responses to AZD1222 COVID-19 vaccine. Study outcomes and limitations: Of spike-specific TCRs, nearly half reportedly target regions left unmutated in variants.

Germline CDR1 reads MDHEN; CDR2 reads SYDVKM. V was pared by 6 bases and J by 7 bases, with 22 bases between. The CDR3 length is 16 residues. Sequenced by immunoSEQ multiplex PCR; TCRdb stores in-frame clones only, minus some. This repertoire shows approximately 100,000 clones, 70% to 90% found once; its top ten account for 15% to 20%. As to this clone: Its antigen is undetermined.

V usage is TRBV28 and J usage is TRBJ2-4; TRBD1 might be the D (6 bases). The sequence derives from an adult in good health. The material was peripheral blood, obtained on day 0 of AZD1222 vaccination. CDR3 sequence (DNA): TGTGCCAGCAGCCCTCTGGTGGCTCTAAGGGGGAACATTCAGTACTTC. It specifies CASSPLVALRGNIQYF.